The source of this TCR beta chain is a study of blood T cell repertoires in COVID-19. Some clones are missing from TCRdb's copy, which holds only in-frame ones; the method was immunoSEQ multiplex PCR. Of about 150,000 clones in the sample, roughly 90% were seen once. J lost 4 bases, V lost 5 bases, and 6 bases had no gene match. There are 15 residues in the CDR3. Germline loops: CDR1 SGHVS, CDR2 FQNEAQ. The specimen was PBMCs or T cells enriched from blood (not recorded which). The receptor's source is a man aged 50 to 60 who had recovered from COVID-19. The chain recombines TRBV7-8 with TRBJ2-1, with 9 bases aligning to TRBD1. Written as DNA, the CDR3 is TGTGCCAGCAGCGCCGACAGGGGGAATTACAATGAGCAGTTCTTC. It encodes CASSADRGNYNEQFF. Together with reference TRBV7-8 and TRBJ2-1, the CDR3 gives the full variable domain: GAGVSQSPRYKVAKRGQDVALRCDPISGHVSLFWYQQALGQGPEFLTYFQNEAQLDKSGLPSDRFFAERPEGSVSTLKIQRTQQEDSAVYLCASSADRGNYNEQFFGPGTRLTVL.